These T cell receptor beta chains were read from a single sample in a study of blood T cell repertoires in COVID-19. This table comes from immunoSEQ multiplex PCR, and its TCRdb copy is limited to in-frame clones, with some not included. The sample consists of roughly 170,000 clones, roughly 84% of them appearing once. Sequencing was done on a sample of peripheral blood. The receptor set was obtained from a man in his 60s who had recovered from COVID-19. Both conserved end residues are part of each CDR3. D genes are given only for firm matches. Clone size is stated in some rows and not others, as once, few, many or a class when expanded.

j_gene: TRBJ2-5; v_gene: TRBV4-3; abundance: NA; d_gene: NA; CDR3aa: CASSQDPVHETQYF; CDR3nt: TGCGCCAGCAGCCAAGATCCGGTCCACGAGACCCAGTACTTC
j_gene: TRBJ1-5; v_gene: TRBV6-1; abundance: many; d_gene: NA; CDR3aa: CASSERRISNQPQHF; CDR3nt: TGTGCCAGCAGTGAGCGGCGGATTAGCAATCAGCCCCAGCATTTT
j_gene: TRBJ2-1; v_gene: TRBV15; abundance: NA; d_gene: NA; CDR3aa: CATSRDFSSYNEQFF; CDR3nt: TGTGCCACCAGCAGAGACTTTAGCTCCTACAATGAGCAGTTCTTC
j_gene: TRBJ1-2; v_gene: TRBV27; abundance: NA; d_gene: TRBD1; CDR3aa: CASSSRTGKVIYGYTF; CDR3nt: TGTGCCAGCAGTTCCAGGACAGGGAAGGTTATCTATGGCTACACCTTC
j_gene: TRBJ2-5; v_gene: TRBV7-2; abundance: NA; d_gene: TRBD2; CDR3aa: CASSPQTSGGEETQYF; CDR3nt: TGTGCCAGCAGCCCCCAAACTAGCGGGGGGGAAGAGACCCAGTACTTC
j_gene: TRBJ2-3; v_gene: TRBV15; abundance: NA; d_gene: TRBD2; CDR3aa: CATSGGGGSTDTQYF; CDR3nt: TGTGCCACCAGCGGCGGGGGGGGTAGCACAGATACGCAGTATTTT
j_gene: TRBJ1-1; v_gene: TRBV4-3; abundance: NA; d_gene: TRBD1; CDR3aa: CASSQNAGTGDTEAFF; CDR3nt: TGCGCCAGCAGCCAGAACGCCGGGACAGGGGACACTGAAGCTTTCTTT
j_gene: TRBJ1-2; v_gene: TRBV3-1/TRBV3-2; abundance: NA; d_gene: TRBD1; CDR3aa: CASSPGTGLFYGYTF; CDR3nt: TGTGCCAGCAGTCCTGGGACAGGGCTCTTCTATGGCTACACCTTC
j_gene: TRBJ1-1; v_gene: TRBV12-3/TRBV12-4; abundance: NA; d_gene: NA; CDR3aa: CASSLLSNTEAFF; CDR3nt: TGTGCCAGCAGTTTACTCTCCAACACTGAAGCTTTCTTT
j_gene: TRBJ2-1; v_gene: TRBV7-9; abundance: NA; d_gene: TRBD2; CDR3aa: CASSLGLGSGAYNEQFF; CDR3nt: TGTGCCAGCAGCTTAGGCCTTGGTAGCGGGGCCTACAATGAGCAGTTCTTC
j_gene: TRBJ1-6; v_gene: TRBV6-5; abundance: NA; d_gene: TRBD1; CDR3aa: CASRAPGQFSPLHF; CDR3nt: TGTGCCAGCAGAGCACCGGGACAGTTTTCACCCCTCCACTTT
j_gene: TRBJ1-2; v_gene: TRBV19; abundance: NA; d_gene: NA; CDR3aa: CASTPGLRNYGYTF; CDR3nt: TGTGCCAGTACCCCGGGACTGAGAAACTATGGCTACACCTTC
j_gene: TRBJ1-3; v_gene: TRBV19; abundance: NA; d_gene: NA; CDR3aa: CASRPRGTGNTIYF; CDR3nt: TGTGCCAGTAGACCTCGAGGCACTGGAAACACCATATATTTT
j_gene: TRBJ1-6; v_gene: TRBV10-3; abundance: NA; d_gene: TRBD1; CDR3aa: CAIRGTGESDNSPLHF; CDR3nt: TGTGCCATCAGGGGGACAGGGGAGAGCGATAATTCACCCCTCCACTTT
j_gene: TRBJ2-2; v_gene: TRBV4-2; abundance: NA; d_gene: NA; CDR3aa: CASSQGFSGELSGELFF; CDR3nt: TGTGCCAGCAGCCAAGGGTTTTCGGGGGAATTGTCCGGGGAGCTGTTTTTT
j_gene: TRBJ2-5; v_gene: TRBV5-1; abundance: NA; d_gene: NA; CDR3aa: CASSPPGGGPQYF; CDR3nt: TGCGCCAGCAGCCCCCCCGGTGGCGGGCCCCAGTACTTC
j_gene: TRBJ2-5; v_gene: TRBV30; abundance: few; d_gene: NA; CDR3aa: CAWSFQGGETQYF; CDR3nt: TGTGCCTGGAGTTTTCAGGGAGGCGAGACCCAGTACTTC
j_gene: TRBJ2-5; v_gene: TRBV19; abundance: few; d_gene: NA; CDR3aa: CASSPQGGLGETQYF; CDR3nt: TGTGCCAGTAGTCCCCAGGGGGGCCTGGGAGAGACCCAGTACTTC
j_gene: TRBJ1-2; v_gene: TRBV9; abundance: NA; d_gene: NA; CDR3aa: CASSVESVGHGYTF; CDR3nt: TGTGCCAGCAGCGTAGAATCCGTTGGGCATGGCTACACCTTC
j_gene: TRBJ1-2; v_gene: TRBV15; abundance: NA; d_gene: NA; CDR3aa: CATSRDGGANYGYTF; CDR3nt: TGTGCCACCAGCAGAGATGGCGGTGCTAACTATGGCTACACCTTC
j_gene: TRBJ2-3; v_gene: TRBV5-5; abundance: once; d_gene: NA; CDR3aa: CASAPDTSSTDTQYF; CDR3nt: TGTGCCAGCGCACCGGACACCTCAAGCACAGATACGCAGTATTTT
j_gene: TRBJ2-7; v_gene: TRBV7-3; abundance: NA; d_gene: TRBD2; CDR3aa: CASSPGLAGAVGQYF; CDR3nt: TGTGCCAGCAGCCCCGGACTAGCGGGCGCTGTGGGGCAGTACTTC
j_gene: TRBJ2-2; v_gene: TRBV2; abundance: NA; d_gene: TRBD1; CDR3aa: CASTSGQGAAGELFF; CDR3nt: TGTGCCAGCACCTCAGGACAGGGGGCGGCCGGGGAGCTGTTTTTT
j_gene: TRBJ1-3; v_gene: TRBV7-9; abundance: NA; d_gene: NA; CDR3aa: CASSFPGFSGNTIYF; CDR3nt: TGTGCCAGCAGCTTCCCCGGGTTCTCTGGAAACACCATATATTTT